The T cell receptor (beta chain) described here comes from a study of CD8+ T cells in alopecia areata listed by TCRdb under 2018. Regarding the complete study: The treated patients, all with moderate-to-severe alopecia areata, were enrolled in an open-label pilot trial of oral tofacitinib given at 5 to 10 mg twice daily. TCRbeta CDR3 regions were amplified by immunoSEQ multiplex PCR using 35 Vbeta forward and 13 Jbeta reverse primers. Patients on tofacitinib were biopsied at baseline and after 4 and 24 weeks of treatment, and several of the patients also had a later scalp biopsy. Scalp clonality was compared across normal scalp (n=4), patchy alopecia areata scalp (n=8), and alopecia totalis/universalis scalp (n=8). Scalp tissue and sorted CD4+ and CD8+ peripheral blood T cells from patchy and totalis/universalis alopecia areata patients and from healthy controls were covered by human TCRbeta sequencing. In both human patients and the C3H/HeJ mouse model, the study applied high-throughput TCRbeta sequencing to look at T cell clonal expansion in alopecia areata. Tofacitinib was administered for 6 to 18 months, and 6 months of follow-up off drug were then conducted to assess delayed response and recurrence. The RNA source kit depended on sample type: the PAXgene miRNA kit for fixed scalp, the miRNeasy kit for PBMCs, and the RNeasy kit for mouse skin.

Study-level results and caveats: Lesional scalp, especially in alopecia totalis/universalis, showed higher clonality and more expanded CD8+ clones than normal scalp, suggesting antigenic drive. Shared TCR sequences between patients were less evident than in mice, which may be partly attributable to HLA diversity in the patient population. Resident alphabeta T cells in normal human skin are also sequenced, complicating scalp TCR repertoire analysis, unlike mouse skin dominated by gammadelta T cells.

The receptor library was made with the immunoSEQ multiplex PCR assay. RNA was extracted from all samples and reverse transcribed into cDNA, which served as template for TCR sequencing. First-strand cDNA was synthesized with SuperScript III using a 2:1 mix of oligo-dT and random hexamers. A synthetic immune receptor repertoire was used to gauge amplification bias, and whatever bias remained was removed computationally. The paper's data handling went like this. Raw reads were preprocessed for error removal, and CDR3 was defined according to IMGT conventions as running from the conserved cysteine to phenylalanine. Clonality was computed as 1 minus the Shannon entropy, with the entropy normalized by log2 of the number of productive unique TCRs. Scalp TCRbeta sequences were cross-referenced with sorted blood CD4 and CD8 repertoires so that the CD4 or CD8 identity of scalp clones could be inferred. TCRdb's version of the immuneACCESS table is confined to in-frame rearrangements and falls short of the full clone set. An unresolved V gene accounts for under half of the shortfall where checked; the remainder is of unknown origin. That table furnishes V, J and clone size, whereas the DNA furnished D and trimming. The sample table shows roughly 150,000 clones, and more than 45% are seen once. Roughly a fifth of the sample rests with the top ten.

As for this clone: Its antigen is currently not known. It has no much larger one-base neighbor in the sample; base qualities were not kept.

The germline V gene specifies SGDLS as CDR1 and YYNGEE as CDR2. Including the terminal cysteine and phenylalanine, the CDR3 comprises 11 residues. The sequence is cut down to CDR3 DNA, 33 bases in frame from base 1. Relative to germline, V is 4 bases shorter and J is 9 bases shorter, with 8 bases between their ends. According to the study, the label for this sample's time point signals: baseline before oral tofacitinib. Lesional scalp punch biopsies and peripheral blood were obtained from alopecia areata patients. PBMCs were separated by density centrifugation and stained for CD3, CD4 and CD8, after which CD4+ and CD8+ T cells were sorted on a FACSAria.

Material: CD8+ T cells sorted from blood, obtained at week 0. In this chain, TRBV9 is recombined with TRBJ2-1, with the D call perhaps TRBD1 or TRBD2, as 5 bases match in each case. The TCR was taken from a human donor with alopecia areata. The CDR3 has the sequence CASSLRGEQFF. DNA sequence: TGTGCCAGCAGCCTGAGGGGTGAGCAGTTCTTC.